The rows below give T cell receptor beta chains drawn from one sample of a study of CD8+ T cells in alopecia areata. The data were produced by immunoSEQ multiplex PCR, yet TCRdb's version contains in-frame clones alone and is incomplete. The sample shows 120,000 or so clones, about 50% of them seen only once. Sequenced material: NKG2D-low CD8+ T cells sorted from blood. Receptors originate from a human donor with alopecia areata. The CDR3 runs from the conserved cysteine through the conserved F or W. The order of the fields is V gene, J gene, D gene, clone size, CDR3 DNA, CDR3 protein. D genes are given only for firm matches. Expanded clones are given a class, and other clones once, few, many or no size at all.

>TRBV29-1|TRBJ2-2|NA|NA
TGCAGCGTTGGCAGGGGCACCGGGGAGCTGTTTTTT
CSVGRGTGELFF
>TRBV30|TRBJ1-1|NA|NA
TGTGCCTGGAGCCCCTTTTACCGGGGGCAGGAAGCTTTCTTT
CAWSPFYRGQEAFF
>TRBV27|TRBJ1-2|NA|NA
TGTGCCAGCAGTTTAGGGACGAACTATGGCTACACCTTC
CASSLGTNYGYTF
>TRBV30|TRBJ2-7|NA|NA
TGTGCCTGGAGGGGTGACAGCTCCTACGAGCAGTACTTC
CAWRGDSSYEQYF
>TRBV29-1|TRBJ2-1|NA|NA
TGCAGCGGCTGGGCGGCCAATGAGCAGTTCTTC
CSGWAANEQFF
>TRBV25-1|TRBJ2-5|TRBD2|NA
TGTGCCAGCAGTGTTGGCGGGAGAGCTAAGACCCAGTACTTC
CASSVGGRAKTQYF
>TRBV29-1|TRBJ2-2|TRBD2|few
TGCAGCGTTGGGCGGGAGGCGAACACCGGGGAGCTGTTTTTT
CSVGREANTGELFF
>TRBV29-1|TRBJ2-2|NA|NA
TGCAGCGTTGAAGATGGGCCGTCCGGGGAGCTGTTTTTT
CSVEDGPSGELFF
>TRBV29-1|TRBJ2-1|NA|NA
TGCAGCGTGGAGGCAGGGGACCGCTACAATGAGCAGTTCTTC
CSVEAGDRYNEQFF
>TRBV14|TRBJ2-7|NA|NA
TGTGCCAGCAGCCCGCGTGGGAACTACGAGCAGTACTTC
CASSPRGNYEQYF
>TRBV6-5|TRBJ2-7|NA|NA
TGTGCCAGCAGTTACGGGGCGGAGCAGTACTTC
CASSYGAEQYF
>TRBV23-1|TRBJ2-7|NA|few
TGCGCCAGCAGTCAATCCGTAGTACCCGACAACTACGAGCAGTACTTC
CASSQSVVPDNYEQYF
>TRBV29-1|TRBJ2-7|TRBD1|NA
TGCAGCGTTGAAGATCACACAGGGGGGTACGAGCAGTACTTC
CSVEDHTGGYEQYF
>TRBV27|TRBJ1-1|NA|NA
TGTGCCAGCAGACGGCTTGGGGAAGCTTTCTTT
CASRRLGEAFF
>TRBV2|TRBJ2-2|NA|NA
TGTGCCAGACAGGGAAGGACCGGGGAGCTGTTTTTT
CARQGRTGELFF
>TRBV6-5|TRBJ2-5|TRBD1|NA
TGTGCCAGCACTACACAGGGGGTAGGGACCCAGTACTTC
CASTTQGVGTQYF
>TRBV29-1|TRBJ2-1|TRBD2|NA
TGCAGCGCCCCGACGGGGCGGGAGGGCAACACCTACAATGAGCAGTTCTTC
CSAPTGREGNTYNEQFF
>TRBV14|TRBJ1-1|NA|few
TGTGCCAGCAGCCCTTCGGGACATCTTGAAGCTTTCTTT
CASSPSGHLEAFF
>TRBV29-1|TRBJ1-4|TRBD1|few
TGCAGCGTATATCAGGGGGCTGCAGTTGAGGTCGGCGATGAAAAACTGTTTTTT
CSVYQGAAVEVGDEKLFF
>TRBV29-1|TRBJ1-2|NA|few
TGCAGCGTTGATGAAGGGGAGTATGGCTACACCTTC
CSVDEGEYGYTF
>TRBV29-1|TRBJ1-5|NA|NA
TGCAGCGTTGACCCCGGGGCAGGGGAACAGCCCCAGCATTTT
CSVDPGAGEQPQHF
>TRBV5-1|TRBJ2-2|NA|few
TGCGCCAGCAGCCCTGCGAACACCGGGGAGCTGTTTTTT
CASSPANTGELFF
>TRBV11-3|TRBJ2-3|NA|few
TGTGCCAGCAGCTCATACCTGGCAGGACATTCCAACACAGATACGCAGTATTTT
CASSSYLAGHSNTDTQYF
>TRBV27|TRBJ2-5|NA|NA
TGTGCCAGCAGTCAAGGGGGGACCCAGTACTTC
CASSQGGTQYF
>TRBV29-1|TRBJ1-4|NA|NA
TGCAGCGTCTGGTTCCGGGAAAAACTGTTTTTT
CSVWFREKLFF